Presented here are 27 T cell receptor beta chains from one specimen sequenced in a study of cytotoxic CD8 clonotypes in ibrutinib-treated CLL. The assay was immunoSEQ multiplex PCR, and TCRdb's table has in-frame clones only and misses some. The table records some 50,000 clones, 60% to 75% of them present only once. The starting material was PBMCs, obtained after 12 months of ibrutinib treatment. All receptors derive from a human donor with chronic lymphocytic leukemia.

The chain links TRBV4-2 to TRBJ1-4; D gene uncertain. Germline V CDR1 and CDR2: LGHNA, YNFKEQ. CDR3 size: 15 residues. Trimming stripped 6 bases from V and 5 bases from J, with 16 bases between. The CDR3 DNA is TGTGCCAGCAGGGCCGGTTTGGGGTTAAATGAAAAACTGTTTTTT. Its protein product is CASRAGLGLNEKLFF.

The rearrangement joins TRBV2 to TRBJ2-4; D is unresolved. The V gene lost 2 bases and the J gene lost 0 bases, with 5 bases spanning the gap. The CDR3 consists of 14 residues. Germline assignment: CDR1 SNHLY and CDR2 FYNNEI. The CDR3 loop is CASSEYIAKNIQYF. The CDR3 DNA follows: TGTGCCAGCAGTGAATATATAGCCAAAAACATTCAGTACTTC.

CDR3 bases: TGTGCCATCAGTGAGCCAGGACAGGGCCCTATGGGGCCCTATGGCTACACCTTC. This gives the protein CAISEPGQGPMGPYGYTF. The chain is built from TRBV10-3 and TRBJ1-2, with 8 nucleotides matching TRBD1. Per the germline V gene, CDR1 is ENHRY and CDR2 is SYGVKD. This CDR3 has 18 residues. V shed 2 bases, J shed 4 bases, and the junction held 15 bases outside the gene matches.

The chain couples TRBV6-1 to TRBJ1-3, with D uncertain. V gave up 7 bases and J gave up 0 bases, with 10 bases separating them. The length of the CDR3 is 14 residues. Germline CDR1 MNHNS, CDR2 SASEGT. The CDR3 here is CASTARSSGNTIYF. The CDR3 DNA reads as TGTGCCAGCACCGCGAGGTCCTCTGGAAACACCATATATTTT.

The rearrangement links TRBV23-1 to TRBJ1-1, with TRBD1 matching over 7 bases. TRBV23-1 is designated an ORF whose function remains uncertain. After removal of 8 bases from V and 0 bases from J, the junction contained 24 bases not matched to a gene. The CDR3 sequence is 20 residues long. CDR3 sequence (DNA): TGCGCCAGCCACACTTCCCGCCCGGCGGTCACACAGGGGATGAACACTGAAGCTTTCTTT. Translation gives CASHTSRPAVTQGMNTEAFF.

The chain combines TRBV19 with TRBJ2-5; perhaps D is TRBD1 or TRBD2 (5 bases each). Germline V gene sequence: CDR1 LNHDA, CDR2 SQIVND (reference sequence). V dropped 5 bases and J dropped 5 bases, with 12 bases sitting between them. The CDR3 runs to 13 residues. CDR3 DNA: TGTGCCAGTAGTCCGGGGAGACAGGAGACCCAGTACTTC. Translated: CASSPGRQETQYF.

J is TRBJ2-7 and V is TRBV5-5; D could derive from TRBD1 or TRBD2 (6 bases each). With 4 bases removed from V and 5 bases from J, the gap between germline ends came to 19 bases. The CDR3 spans 15 residues. Germline-derived CDR1 and CDR2 are SGHKS and YYEKEE (reference sequence). The CDR3 DNA follows: TGTGCCAGCAGCCAGGCCCGGACGGGGGCGCACGAGCAGTACTTC. Its translation is CASSQARTGAHEQYF.

The V call is TRBV20-1, the J call TRBJ1-1, with TRBD1 identical over 7 bases. J gave up 7 bases and V 2 bases, and 1 base lay outside the gene matches. Per the germline V gene, CDR1 is DFQATT and CDR2 is SNEGSKA (reference sequence). CDR3 length: 11 amino acids. CDR3 amino acids: CSARYRGEAFF. CDR3 coding DNA: TGCAGTGCTAGATACAGGGGTGAAGCTTTCTTT.

This chain joins TRBV9 and TRBJ1-5; 8 positions match TRBD1. V lost 7 bases, J lost 0 bases, and 6 bases stayed unmatched. Looked up from germline, CDR1 is SGDLS and CDR2 is YYNGEE. The CDR3 runs to 15 residues. The CDR3: CASGQGAYSNQPQHF. The CDR3 DNA reads TGTGCCAGCGGGCAGGGGGCATATAGCAATCAGCCCCAGCATTTT.

This clone was seen a handful of times. The J gene is TRBJ1-5, the V gene TRBV10-3, with D tentatively TRBD1 (5 bases). The CDR3 is 15 residues long. In germline, CDR1 is ENHRY, CDR2 SYGVKD. Trimming removed 10 bases at V and 0 bases at J, with 16 bases between. The CDR3: CATQRGVGSNQPQHF. The CDR3 coding sequence is TGTGCCACCCAGCGAGGGGTCGGTAGCAATCAGCCCCAGCATTTT.

The genes are TRBV7-2 and TRBJ1-3; D uncertain. CDR3 length: 17 residues. Trimming left V 2 bases short and J 0 bases short, with 14 bases between. CDR1 is SGHTA and CDR2 is FQGNSA in the germline V gene. The CDR3 DNA follows: TGTGCCAGCAGCTTACGAAATTACGGGCCCTCTGGAAACACCATATATTTT. Translated, it gives CASSLRNYGPSGNTIYF.

J is TRBJ2-3 and V is TRBV6-6; tentatively, D is TRBD1 (5 bases). V was cut by 1 base and J by 2 bases, with 10 bases left in between. CDR3 length: 15 residues. The germline gives CDR1 MNHNY, CDR2 SVGAGI (reference sequence). CDR3 sequence: CASSYLGQPTDTQYF. In DNA form, the CDR3 reads TGTGCCAGCAGTTACTTGGGGCAGCCCACAGATACGCAGTATTTT.

This sequence joins TRBV30 and TRBJ1-4, with D perhaps matching TRBD1 (6 bases). CDR3 length: 15 residues. Germline V CDR1 and CDR2: GTSNPN, SVGIG (reference sequence). The V end was cut by 0 bases, the J end by 3 bases, with 11 bases between. CDR3 coding DNA: TGTGCCTGGAGTGTAGGGGGGAATCCTAATGAAAAACTGTTTTTT. This gives the protein CAWSVGGNPNEKLFF. Full variable domain (missing parts from reference TRBV30 and TRBJ1-4): SQTIHQWPATLVQPVGSPLSLECTVEGTSNPNLYWYRQAAGRGLQLLFYSVGIGQISSEVPQNLSASRPQDRQFILSSKKLLLSDSGFYLCAWSVGGNPNEKLFFGSGTQLSVL.

This chain connects TRBV5-6 to TRBJ1-1; D gene uncertain. The CDR3 spans 17 residues. Germline V gene lookup returns CDR1 SGHDT and CDR2 YYEEEE. V lost 3 bases and J 1 base, leaving 19 bases between the germline ends. CDR3 in DNA: TGTGCCAGCAGCTCGGACCGGGCCATGGAAACGAACACTGAAGCTTTCTTT. Translated, it gives CASSSDRAMETNTEAFF.

This chain uses TRBV6-6 with TRBJ1-5, with TRBD1 as a possible D gene (6 bases). Trimming removed 2 bases at V and 2 bases at J, with 10 bases between. The CDR3 has 15 amino acids. The V gene's germline CDR1 is MNHNY and CDR2 SVGAGI (reference sequence). The CDR3 sequence: CASSYLAGGNQPQHF. Here the CDR3 DNA reads TGTGCCAGCAGTTACCTGGCAGGGGGCAATCAGCCCCAGCATTTT.

This chain uses TRBV6-5 with TRBJ2-3, with no clear D. The V gene's germline CDR1 is MNHEY and CDR2 SVGAGI. Deletions cut 6 bases from V and 4 bases from J, with 11 bases between. The CDR3 loop spans 13 amino acids. The CDR3 DNA reads TGTGCCAGCAGGGCCTCAGTGGCAGATACGCAGTATTTT. Translating it yields CASRASVADTQYF.

This clone was counted only a few times. The DNA of the CDR3 is TGTGCCAGCAGCGCCGGAATCACGACAGGGTCACCCCTCCACTTT. Protein product: CASSAGITTGSPLHF. The chain is built from TRBV9 and TRBJ1-6; 7 bases line up with TRBD1. The germline CDR1 and CDR2 sequences are SGDLS and YYNGEE. The CDR3 covers 15 residues. V was clipped by 3 bases and J by 10 bases; unmatched bases: 10.

This clone has just a few counts. The CDR3, as DNA: TGTGCCAGCAGCTTCAGTGCGTCGGACTATGGCTACACCTTC. Translated: CASSFSASDYGYTF. The gene calls are TRBV11-2 and TRBJ1-2; D unresolved. Germline CDR1 and CDR2: SGHAT and FQNNGV. Trimming shortened V by 3 bases and J by 3 bases, and 11 bases separated the two germline ends. The CDR3 contains 14 residues.

In its sample, this clone was seen a few times. The chain employs TRBV6-5 and TRBJ1-6; 10 positions agree with TRBD1. V lost 6 bases to trimming and J lost 6 bases; unmatched junction nucleotides: 2. Germline lookup yields CDR1 MNHEY and CDR2 SVGAGI. This CDR3 spans 14 amino acids. The CDR3 sequence is CASSRDRGNSPLHF. The CDR3 nucleotides are TGTGCCAGCAGCAGGGACAGGGGTAATTCACCCCTCCACTTT.

This clone was observed once. The chain employs TRBV6-4 and TRBJ2-5; D is ambiguous. The CDR3 runs to 13 residues. In germline, CDR1 is MRHNA, CDR2 SNTAGT. The V end was cut by 4 bases, the J end by 5 bases, with 11 bases between. CDR3 residues: CASSVHSGETQYF. As DNA, the CDR3 is TGTGCCAGCAGTGTTCATTCCGGGGAGACCCAGTACTTC.

V gene TRBV2 combines with J gene TRBJ2-5, with 8 bases matching TRBD1. The V gene's germline CDR1 is SNHLY and CDR2 FYNNEI. CDR3 size: 14 residues. J lost 11 bases, V lost 9 bases, and 17 bases had no gene match. The CDR3 reads CASRQGLNSGEQYF. The CDR3 DNA reads as TGTGCCAGTAGACAGGGGTTGAATTCAGGAGAGCAGTACTTC.

The V and J genes are TRBV20-1 and TRBJ2-5; D gene ambiguous. The CDR3 runs to 11 residues. Germline CDR1 is DFQATT and CDR2 is SNEGSKA (reference sequence). Trimming took off 4 bases at V and 5 bases at J, with 8 bases between the two ends. The CDR3 loop is CSATRRETQYF. The CDR3 nucleotides read TGCAGTGCTACCAGAAGGGAGACCCAGTACTTC.

The rearrangement uses TRBV2 and TRBJ1-2, with D tentatively TRBD1 (5 bases). With 2 bases removed from V and 4 bases from J, the gap between germline ends came to 14 bases. CDR1 SNHLY and CDR2 FYNNEI come from the germline V gene. The CDR3 is 15 amino acids. The CDR3 here is CASSETQGGIYGYTF. CDR3 DNA: TGTGCCAGCAGTGAAACTCAGGGAGGCATCTATGGCTACACCTTC.

This clone was recorded a few times. The V and J genes are TRBV9 and TRBJ2-3; D possibly matches TRBD1 or TRBD2 (5 bases each). The CDR3 sequence is 16 residues long. In germline, CDR1 is SGDLS, CDR2 YYNGEE. The V end lost 0 bases, the J end lost 2 bases, and 13 bases lay between the germline ends. CDR3 amino acids: CASSVVIGAATDTQYF. The CDR3 nucleotides read TGTGCCAGCAGCGTAGTAATCGGGGCTGCCACAGATACGCAGTATTTT.

This rearrangement joins TRBV7-9 to TRBJ2-5; D remains ambiguous. There are 14 residues in the CDR3. V was pared by 1 base and J by 7 bases, with 13 bases between. Germline V gives CDR1 SEHNR, CDR2 FQNEAQ (reference sequence). CDR3 residues: CASSLEGSLGTQYF. The CDR3 DNA follows: TGTGCCAGCAGCTTAGAAGGCTCACTTGGGACCCAGTACTTC.

The V and J genes are TRBV19 and TRBJ2-2; D possibly corresponds to TRBD2 (5 bases). CDR1 is LNHDA, CDR2 SQIVND, per germline (reference sequence). The CDR3 length is 14 residues. Trimming pared 3 bases from V and 2 bases from J, leaving 7 bases between. CDR3 in amino acids: CASSIGINTGELFF. In DNA form, the CDR3 reads TGTGCCAGTAGTATCGGGATAAACACCGGGGAGCTGTTTTTT.

The V and J genes are TRBV21-1 and TRBJ1-2; the table gives TRBD1 as D, unverified against the DNA. TRBV21-1 is described as a pseudogene. This CDR3 region has 16 residues. CDR3 sequence (DNA): TGTGCCAGCAGCGCATCCCGGGACAGGCAAAACTATGGCTACACCTTC. It specifies CASSASRDRQNYGYTF.